A selection of T cell receptor beta chains follows, all from one sample in a study of beta chain features in type 1 diabetes. Data came from immunoSEQ multiplex PCR; TCRdb stores just in-frame clones and leaves some out. The sample includes some 700,000 clones, roughly 12% of them seen just once. The sequenced material came from naive CD4+ T cells from blood. Receptors were obtained from a man aged 18 to 35 with type 1 diabetes. Each CDR3 is given with its conserved first and last residue. D genes are given only for firm matches. Only some rows state a clone size, as once, few, many or a class for expanded clones.

v_call	d_call	j_call	clone_size	cdr3_aa	cdr3_nt
TRBV10-3	TRBD1	TRBJ2-3	NA	CAITGTGVADTQYF	TGTGCCATCACTGGGACAGGGGTGGCGGATACGCAGTATTTT
TRBV2	TRBD1	TRBJ2-5	NA	CASSPRQGAGGETQYF	TGTGCCAGCAGCCCGAGACAGGGGGCAGGAGGGGAGACCCAGTACTTC
TRBV6-5	NA	TRBJ2-3	once	CASSYYEDPTDTQYF	TGTGCCAGCAGTTATTATGAGGATCCCACAGATACGCAGTATTTT
TRBV9	TRBD2	TRBJ2-5	few	CASSVGPGGETQYF	TGTGCCAGCAGCGTGGGCCCGGGAGGGGAGACCCAGTACTTC
TRBV30	NA	TRBJ1-2	NA	CAWSVRGLGGYTF	TGTGCCTGGAGTGTTCGGGGTCTGGGAGGCTACACCTTC
TRBV11-2	TRBD1	TRBJ2-7	few	CASSLGQGAEQYF	TGTGCCAGCAGCTTGGGACAGGGGGCGGAGCAGTACTTC
TRBV4-1	NA	TRBJ1-4	few	CASSQGEKLFF	TGCGCCAGCAGCCAAGGTGAAAAACTGTTTTTT
TRBV30	NA	TRBJ1-1	few	CAWSGEARAFF	TGTGCCTGGAGTGGGGAGGCTCGGGCTTTCTTT
TRBV7-2	NA	TRBJ1-6	NA	CASSTDPRQVIRYNSPLHF	TGTGCCAGCAGCACCGACCCCCGACAGGTCATCCGCTATAATTCACCCCTCCACTTT
TRBV18	NA	TRBJ2-1	few	CASSPPDLWRTDNEQFF	TGTGCCAGCTCACCACCTGATCTGTGGAGAACCGACAATGAGCAGTTCTTC
TRBV29-1	NA	TRBJ1-1	NA	CSVETTGYNTEAFF	TGCAGCGTTGAAACGACGGGGTATAACACTGAAGCTTTCTTT
TRBV5-1	NA	TRBJ1-2	few	CASSLDTANYGYTF	TGCGCCAGCAGCTTGGATACAGCTAACTATGGCTACACCTTC
TRBV29-1	NA	TRBJ2-7	few	CSVVGPGGGYEQYF	TGCAGCGTTGTGGGCCCCGGGGGTGGCTACGAGCAGTACTTC
TRBV9	TRBD1	TRBJ2-5	few	CASSLQPGGSETQYF	TGTGCCAGCAGCCTCCAGCCAGGGGGATCCGAGACCCAGTACTTC
TRBV5-1	NA	TRBJ2-7	few	CASSPRMENYEQYF	TGCGCCAGCAGCCCCCGCATGGAGAACTACGAGCAGTACTTC
TRBV19	NA	TRBJ2-2	NA	CASTEGEAGELFF	TGTGCCAGTACCGAGGGGGAAGCCGGGGAGCTGTTTTTT
TRBV15	NA	TRBJ2-5	few	CATSRAQMGTQYF	TGTGCCACCAGCAGAGCCCAGATGGGGACCCAGTACTTC
TRBV7-2	NA	TRBJ2-4	NA	CASSLASNIQYF	TGTGCCAGCAGCTTAGCTTCTAACATTCAGTACTTC
TRBV6-6	NA	TRBJ2-7	NA	CASSYSTMGEQYF	TGTGCCAGCAGTTACTCCACCATGGGCGAGCAGTACTTC
TRBV27	TRBD2	TRBJ2-3	few	CASSLLGLAGGQGDTQYF	TGTGCCAGCAGTTTATTAGGCCTAGCGGGGGGCCAGGGAGATACGCAGTATTTT
TRBV4-1	NA	TRBJ1-4	few	CASSQEEIRGREKLFF	TGCGCCAGCAGCCAAGAGGAGATAAGGGGCAGGGAAAAACTGTTTTTT
TRBV7-9	NA	TRBJ1-6	few	CASRSDNSPLHF	TGTGCCAGCAGGTCGGATAATTCACCCCTCCACTTT
TRBV5-1	NA	TRBJ1-1	NA	CASSHPVNTEAFF	TGCGCCAGCAGCCACCCCGTGAACACTGAAGCTTTCTTT
TRBV11-2	NA	TRBJ2-5	NA	CASSFHRGLAETQYF	TGTGCCAGCAGCTTTCACAGGGGACTGGCGGAGACCCAGTACTTC
TRBV27	NA	TRBJ1-2	NA	CASSPGTNPRGYTF	TGTGCCAGCAGTCCCGGGACAAACCCGCGGGGCTACACCTTC
TRBV10-2	TRBD2	TRBJ2-1	few	CASSPSGAGNEQFF	TGCGCCAGCAGTCCCAGCGGGGCTGGCAATGAGCAGTTCTTC
TRBV4-1	TRBD1	TRBJ1-3	few	CASSPPWGQGVHTIYF	TGCGCCAGCAGCCCCCCTTGGGGACAGGGGGTACACACCATATATTTT
TRBV7-3	TRBD1	TRBJ1-2	few	CASSPRDRGGGYTF	TGTGCCAGCAGCCCACGGGACAGGGGAGGCGGCTACACCTTC
TRBV28	TRBD1	TRBJ1-4	few	CASSFLGQVDGNEKLFF	TGTGCCAGCAGTTTTCTGGGACAGGTTGACGGTAATGAAAAACTGTTTTTT
TRBV10-3	TRBD2	TRBJ2-7	few	CAISSTSGVTYEQYF	TGTGCCATCAGCTCTACTAGCGGGGTAACCTACGAGCAGTACTTC
TRBV7-9	TRBD1	TRBJ1-5	few	CASSLQGANQPQHF	TGTGCCAGCAGCTTACAGGGGGCGAATCAGCCCCAGCATTTT
TRBV5-1	NA	TRBJ2-4	few	CASSLGKSQGIQYF	TGCGCCAGCAGCTTGGGTAAATCCCAGGGCATTCAGTACTTC
TRBV9	TRBD2	TRBJ2-7	few	CASSASGEHYEQYF	TGTGCCAGCAGCGCTAGCGGGGAGCACTACGAGCAGTACTTC
TRBV2	NA	TRBJ1-2	few	CASRDSYGYTF	TGTGCCAGCAGGGACAGCTATGGCTACACCTTC
TRBV4-1	NA	TRBJ1-1	NA	CASSRGLLDNPYEAFF	TGCGCCAGCAGCCGGGGACTCCTGGACAACCCCTATGAGGCTTTCTTT